This TCR beta chain originates from a study of radiotherapy plus CTLA-4 blockade in lung cancer. Whole-study findings and limits: TCR clones of tumor origin grew in blood after radiotherapy plus ipilimumab.

Comment on this clone: Antigen specificity is unknown.

Per germline, CDR1 SGHRS and CDR2 YFSETQ. This CDR3 spans 14 amino acids. V lost 0 bases to trimming and J lost 2 bases, with 7 bases between them. Some clones are missing from TCRdb's copy, which holds only in-frame ones; the method was immunoSEQ multiplex PCR. The data hold 45,000 or so clones, with around 69% observed a single time. The chain carries TRBV5-1 and TRBJ2-3; TRBD1 or TRBD2 may be the D gene (5 bases each). This specimen was peripheral blood, taken from a patient treated with radiotherapy plus ipilimumab. This sequence originates from a human donor with non-small cell lung cancer who had stable disease on radiotherapy plus ipilimumab. CDR3 region: CASSLAGPTDTQYF. The CDR3, as DNA: TGCGCCAGCAGCTTGGCGGGACCCACAGATACGCAGTATTTT.